This T cell receptor beta chain originates from a study of T cells in Graves' hyperthyroidism and ophthalmopathy. Germline V gene data show CDR1 as SGHTA and CDR2 as FQGNSA. The CDR3 spans 15 residues. The V and J ends lost 5 bases and 6 bases, in that order; junction bases with no gene match: 7. Based on clinical symptoms, serum thyroxine and TRAb, thyroid ultrasound and orbital computed tomography, diagnoses were reached. The source material, RNA transcripts, was used to amplify TCR beta CDR3 regions. A first-round RT-PCR of the TCR CDR3 used the HTBI primer set. A single record per CDR3 protein comes from TCRdb applying MiXCR to the multiplex PCR reads. The sample has about 540,000 distinct CDR3 sequences; about half are singletons. Remarks on this clonotype: Its target is unknown.

Regarding the study as a whole: Most thyroid clonotypes expanded above 0.001 were also detected in blood. The model predicted ophthalmopathy a median approximately 6 months before onset. A model built on 13 V-J features separated ophthalmopathy from stable hyperthyroidism.

The J gene is TRBJ2-7, the V gene TRBV7-2, with 13 bases that match TRBD2. Sequencing was done on a sample of peripheral blood or thyroid tissue (not recorded which). The receptor was isolated from a woman aged 18-30 years with Graves' hyperthyroidism. Here the CDR3 reads CASSQGLAGVFEQYF. The CDR3 coding sequence is TGTGCCAGCAGCCAAGGACTAGCGGGAGTATTCGAGCAGTACTTC. The full variable domain, in which reference TRBV7-2 and TRBJ2-7 provide the parts outside the CDR3, is GAGVSQSPSNKVTEKGKDVELRCDPISGHTALYWYRQSLGQGLEFLIYFQGNSAPDKSGLPSDRFSAERTGGSVSTLTIQRTQQEDSAVYLCASSQGLAGVFEQYFGPGTRLTVT.